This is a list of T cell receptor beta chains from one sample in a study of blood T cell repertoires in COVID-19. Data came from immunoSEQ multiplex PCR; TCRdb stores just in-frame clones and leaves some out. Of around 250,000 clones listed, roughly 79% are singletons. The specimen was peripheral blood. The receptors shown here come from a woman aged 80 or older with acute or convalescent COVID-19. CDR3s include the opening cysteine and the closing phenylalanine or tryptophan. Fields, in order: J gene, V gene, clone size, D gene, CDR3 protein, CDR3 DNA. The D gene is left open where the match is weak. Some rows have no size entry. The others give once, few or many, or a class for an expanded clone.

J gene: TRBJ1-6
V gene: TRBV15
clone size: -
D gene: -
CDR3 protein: CATSRTPGVVNSPLHF
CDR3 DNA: TGTGCCACCAGCAGGACCCCCGGGGTGGTTAATTCACCCCTCCACTTT

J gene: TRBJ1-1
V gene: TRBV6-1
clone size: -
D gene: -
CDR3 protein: CASSEGQTNTEAFF
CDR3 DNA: TGTGCCAGCAGTGAAGGACAGACGAACACTGAAGCTTTCTTT

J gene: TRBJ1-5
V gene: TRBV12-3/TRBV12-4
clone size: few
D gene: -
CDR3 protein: CASSPGFRQPQHF
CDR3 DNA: TGTGCCAGCAGTCCAGGGTTCCGGCAGCCCCAGCATTTT

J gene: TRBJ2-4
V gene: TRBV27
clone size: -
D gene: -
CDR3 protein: CASSPTRVEKSKNIQYF
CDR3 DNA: TGTGCCAGCAGCCCTACCCGGGTCGAGAAATCGAAAAACATTCAGTACTTC

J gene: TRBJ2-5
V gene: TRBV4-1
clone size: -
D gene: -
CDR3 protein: CASSHVSQRETQYF
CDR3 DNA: TGCGCCAGCAGCCACGTCTCCCAACGGGAGACCCAGTACTTC

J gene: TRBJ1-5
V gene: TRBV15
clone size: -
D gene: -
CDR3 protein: CATSRGQGNQPQHF
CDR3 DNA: TGTGCCACCAGCAGAGGGCAGGGGAATCAGCCCCAGCATTTT

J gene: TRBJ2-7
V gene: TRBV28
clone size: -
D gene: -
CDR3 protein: CASSSYIIADPPYEQYF
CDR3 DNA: TGTGCCAGCAGTTCATATATTATAGCGGATCCCCCCTACGAGCAGTACTTC

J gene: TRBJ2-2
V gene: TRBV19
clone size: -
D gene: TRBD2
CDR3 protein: CASSIGSGRANTGELFF
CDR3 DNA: TGTGCCAGTAGTATCGGGTCCGGGAGGGCGAACACCGGGGAGCTGTTTTTT

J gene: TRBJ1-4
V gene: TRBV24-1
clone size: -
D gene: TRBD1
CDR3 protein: CATSDSSQGDGEKLFF
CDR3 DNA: TGTGCCACCAGTGATTCCTCACAGGGGGACGGTGAAAAACTGTTTTTT

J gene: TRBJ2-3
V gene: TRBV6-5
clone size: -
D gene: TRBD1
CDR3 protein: CASSRDRGTDTQYF
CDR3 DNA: TGTGCCAGCAGTAGGGACAGGGGAACAGATACGCAGTATTTT

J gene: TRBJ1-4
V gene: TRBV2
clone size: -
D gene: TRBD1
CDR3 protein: CASSANPGQGGKLFF
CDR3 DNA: TGTGCCAGCAGTGCAAACCCGGGACAGGGAGGAAAACTGTTTTTT

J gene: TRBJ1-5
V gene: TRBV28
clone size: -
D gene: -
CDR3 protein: CASSFGRGNQPQHF
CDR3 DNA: TGTGCCAGCAGTTTCGGCCGGGGCAATCAGCCCCAGCATTTT

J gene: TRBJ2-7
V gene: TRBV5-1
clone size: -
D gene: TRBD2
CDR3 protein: CASSSSAGARSYEQYF
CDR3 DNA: TGCGCCAGCAGCTCCTCAGCGGGAGCCCGGTCCTACGAGCAGTACTTC

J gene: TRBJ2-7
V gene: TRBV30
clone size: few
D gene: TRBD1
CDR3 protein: CAWRTLGQGQQYF
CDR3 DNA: TGTGCCTGGAGAACCCTAGGACAGGGACAGCAGTACTTC

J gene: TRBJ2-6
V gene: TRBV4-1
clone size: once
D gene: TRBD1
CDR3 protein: CASSPGQGAVPGANVLTF
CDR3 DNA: TGCGCCAGCAGCCCAGGACAGGGGGCTGTACCTGGGGCCAACGTCCTGACTTTC

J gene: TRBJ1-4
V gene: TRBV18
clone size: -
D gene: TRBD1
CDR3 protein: CASSRDRNEKLFF
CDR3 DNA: TGTGCCAGCTCACGGGACAGAAATGAAAAACTGTTTTTT

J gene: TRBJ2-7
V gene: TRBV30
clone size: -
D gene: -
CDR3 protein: CAWSVRGSEQYF
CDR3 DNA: TGTGCCTGGAGTGTACGAGGCAGTGAGCAGTACTTC

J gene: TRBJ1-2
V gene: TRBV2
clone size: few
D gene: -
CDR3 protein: CASRENYGYTF
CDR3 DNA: TGTGCCTCCCGGGAGAACTATGGCTACACCTTC

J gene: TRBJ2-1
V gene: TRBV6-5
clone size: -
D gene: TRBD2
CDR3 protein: CASSSGLAGGDNEQFF
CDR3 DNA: TGTGCCAGCAGTTCCGGACTAGCGGGAGGGGACAATGAGCAGTTCTTC

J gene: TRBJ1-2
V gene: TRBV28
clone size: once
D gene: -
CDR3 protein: CASTEPTPGVGYTF
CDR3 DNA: TGTGCCAGCACTGAACCGACCCCAGGGGTTGGCTACACCTTC

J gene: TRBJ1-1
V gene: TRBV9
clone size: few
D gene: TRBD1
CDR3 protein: CASSGLDRAAFF
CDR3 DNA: TGTGCCAGCAGCGGCTTAGACAGGGCGGCTTTCTTT

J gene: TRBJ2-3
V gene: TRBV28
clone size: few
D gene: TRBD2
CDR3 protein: CASSFVAGTDTQYF
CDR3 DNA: TGTGCCAGCAGTTTTGTAGCGGGAACAGATACGCAGTATTTT

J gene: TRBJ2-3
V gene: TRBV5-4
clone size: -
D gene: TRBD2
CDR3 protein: CASSLLLGGGVVDTQYF
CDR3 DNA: TGTGCCAGCAGCCTGCTCCTCGGGGGGGGTGTGGTTGATACGCAGTATTTT

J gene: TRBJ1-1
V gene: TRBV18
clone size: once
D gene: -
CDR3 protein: CASSPPMEGWPEAFF
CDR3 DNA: TGTGCCAGCTCACCACCGATGGAGGGGTGGCCTGAAGCTTTCTTT

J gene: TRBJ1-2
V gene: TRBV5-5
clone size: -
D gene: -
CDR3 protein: CASSLQTGNYGYTF
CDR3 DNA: TGTGCCAGCAGCCTTCAGACAGGAAACTATGGCTACACCTTC

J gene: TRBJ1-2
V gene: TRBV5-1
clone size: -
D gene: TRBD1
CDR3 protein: CASRLLQGPPYGYTF
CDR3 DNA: TGCGCCAGCAGGCTTTTACAGGGGCCTCCCTATGGCTACACCTTC

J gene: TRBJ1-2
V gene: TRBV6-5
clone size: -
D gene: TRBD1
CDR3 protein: CASSYQGAPVHGYTF
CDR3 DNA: TGTGCCAGCAGTTATCAGGGGGCGCCGGTTCATGGCTACACCTTC

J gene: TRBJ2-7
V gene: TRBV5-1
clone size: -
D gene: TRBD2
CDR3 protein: CASSFTGTSVYEQYF
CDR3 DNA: TGCGCCAGCAGCTTTACCGGGACTAGCGTCTACGAGCAGTACTTC

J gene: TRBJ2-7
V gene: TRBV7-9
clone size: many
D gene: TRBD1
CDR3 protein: CASSKTGPSYEQYF
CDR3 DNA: TGTGCCAGCAGCAAGACAGGGCCCTCCTACGAGCAGTACTTC